Listed here are 15 T cell receptor beta chains from one sample, sequenced in a study of shared clonotypes between healthy human individuals (dated by TCRdb to between 2020 and 2021). Preparation of the library involved the immunoSEQ multiplex PCR assay. The clones in this table, taken by TCRdb from immuneACCESS, are in-frame only. Not every clone is retained; where verified, under half of the shortfall comes from an unresolved V gene, and the cause of the rest is unknown. For this sample there are roughly 2 million clones; over 85% appear just once. More than 0.95% of the sample is taken by the ten largest. CD8 naive samples consisted of CD45RO-negative cells that were positively selected for CCR7, yielding a CD45RA+CCR7+ population without TemRA cells. The sequenced material came from naive CD8+ T cells sorted from blood. The sample's cell subset or site label, decoded: CD45RA+CCR7+. The receptor set was obtained from a young man in good health.

The V and J genes are TRBV4-3 and TRBJ2-2; the D gene is possibly TRBD1 (6 bases). Germline V CDR1 and CDR2: LGHNA, YSLEER. The V gene lost 6 bases and the J gene lost 2 bases, with 13 bases spanning the gap. The CDR3 covers 15 residues. The chain's CDR3 is CASRPRTDNTGELFF. The CDR3 DNA is TGCGCCAGCAGACCTCGGACAGATAACACCGGGGAGCTGTTTTTT.

J is TRBJ2-7 and V is TRBV6-5, with D perhaps matching TRBD2 (7 bases). The germline V gene has CDR1 MNHEY and CDR2 SVGAGI. The CDR3 extends over 13 amino acids. V dropped 2 bases and J dropped 7 bases, with 12 bases sitting between them. CDR3 sequence: CASSYLEGGEQYF. The CDR3 DNA follows: TGTGCCAGCAGTTACCTCGAGGGGGGGGAGCAGTACTTC.

The gene calls are TRBV9 and TRBJ2-1; no reliable D call. Trimming took 0 bases from V and 8 from J, leaving 9 bases between them. The CDR3 runs 13 residues. Germline CDR1 reads SGDLS; CDR2 reads YYNGEE. The CDR3 protein is CASSVELTDEQFF. The CDR3 DNA follows: TGTGCCAGCAGCGTAGAGTTGACCGATGAGCAGTTCTTC.

The chain recombines TRBV10-1 with TRBJ1-6; the D is unclear. The germline CDR1 and CDR2 sequences are WNHNN and SYGVQD (reference sequence). Deletions cut 8 bases from V and 6 bases from J, with 14 bases between. This CDR3 has 14 amino acids. DNA for the CDR3: TGCGCCAGCTTCGCTCTTACGGGTAATTCACCCCTCCACTTT. Its protein product is CASFALTGNSPLHF.

The chain is built from TRBV4-3 and TRBJ2-1, with D uncertain. Trimming removed 2 bases from V and 7 bases from J, with 12 bases in between. Germline-derived CDR1 and CDR2 are LGHNA and YSLEER. The CDR3 extends over 14 amino acids. This CDR3 reads CASSQYLRMNEQFF. CDR3 DNA sequence: TGCGCCAGCAGCCAATACTTAAGGATGAATGAGCAGTTCTTC.

In DNA, the CDR3 is TGCGCCAGCAGCCAAGATTTGGGAATAGCGGGGGAGATGGCCCAGTACTTC. It specifies CASSQDLGIAGEMAQYF. The rearrangement joins TRBV4-1 to TRBJ2-5; 9 nucleotides agree with TRBD2. The CDR3 sequence is 17 residues long. Germline V gene data show CDR1 as MGHRA and CDR2 as YSYEKL. Losses at the gene ends were 0 bases for V and 9 bases for J; bases not matched to a gene: 14.

The J gene is TRBJ2-1, the V gene TRBV29-1; tentative D call: TRBD1 (5 bases). CDR3 length: 15 residues. Germline V CDR1 and CDR2: SQVTM, ANQGSEA. Deletions cut 5 bases from V and 7 bases from J, with 21 bases between. The chain's CDR3 is CSVRLGPAPPNEQFF. CDR3 nucleotides: TGCAGCGTTAGACTGGGGCCGGCCCCCCCAAATGAGCAGTTCTTC.

J is TRBJ2-3 and V is TRBV19; D might be TRBD1 (5 bases). CDR1 and CDR2 from the germline V gene are LNHDA and SQIVND (reference sequence). The CDR3 runs to 16 residues. Deletions cut 0 bases from V and 4 bases from J, with 14 bases between. CDR3 nucleotides: TGTGCCAGTAGTATAGATGTAGACAGAGGCGCAGATACGCAGTATTTT. Translation gives CASSIDVDRGADTQYF. The complete variable domain, with remaining parts taken from reference TRBV19 and TRBJ2-3, reads DGGITQSPKYLFRKEGQNVTLSCEQNLNHDAMYWYRQDPGQGLRLIYYSQIVNDFQKGDIAEGYSVSREKKESFPLTVTSAQKNPTAFYLCASSIDVDRGADTQYFGPGTRLTVL.

The V call is TRBV9, the J call TRBJ1-5, with D hard to call. CDR1 is SGDLS, CDR2 YYNGEE, per germline. This CDR3 region has 14 residues. V was trimmed by 0 bases and J by 3 bases, leaving 7 bases between them. The CDR3 DNA reads as TGTGCCAGCAGCGTAGATGACAACAATCAGCCCCAGCATTTT. As protein: CASSVDDNNQPQHF.

The V call is TRBV6-1, the J call TRBJ2-7; 8 bases match TRBD2. Germline trimming cut 10 bases from V and 2 bases from J; bases unmatched to any gene: 10. Looked up from germline, CDR1 is MNHNS and CDR2 is SASEGT. The CDR3 spans 14 residues. In nucleotides, the CDR3 is TGTGCCACCCCTGGGGGCGGGGGGACCTACGAGCAGTACTTC. Amino acids: CATPGGGGTYEQYF.

In the case of this clone: This sample also contains other DNA sequences that code for the same CDR3. The chain joins TRBV6-5 to TRBJ1-1; D ambiguous. In germline, CDR1 is MNHEY, CDR2 SVGAGI. The CDR3 consists of 12 residues. Trimming cost V 5 bases and J 3 bases, with 7 bases left between them. CDR3 nucleotides: TGTGCCAGCAGTCCAGGATACACTGAAGCTTTCTTT. This codes for CASSPGYTEAFF.

This sequence joins TRBV7-8 and TRBJ2-1, with D hard to call. With 3 bases removed from V and 0 bases from J, the gap between germline ends came to 9 bases. CDR3 length: 15 residues. Germline CDR1 SGHVS, CDR2 FQNEAQ. The DNA for the CDR3 is TGTGCCAGCAGCTTTGAAGGAAGCTCCTACAATGAGCAGTTCTTC. This codes for CASSFEGSSYNEQFF.

As for this clone: Other DNA sequences within the sample encode an identical CDR3. V and J are TRBV5-6 and TRBJ2-2, with 8 bases that match TRBD2. The CDR3 is made up of 16 amino acids. V shed 0 bases and J 4 bases; nucleotides not matched to a gene: 5. Looked up from germline, CDR1 is SGHDT and CDR2 is YYEEEE. The CDR3 sequence is CASSLELAGGTGELFF. The CDR3 DNA reads as TGTGCCAGCAGCTTGGAGCTGGCGGGAGGCACCGGGGAGCTGTTTTTT.

About this clone itself: Other DNA sequences in this sample translate to the same CDR3. The chain recombines TRBV29-1 with TRBJ2-2; D might be TRBD1 (5 bases). Trimming shortened V by 3 bases and J by 1 base, and 6 bases separated the two germline ends. Germline CDR1 SQVTM, CDR2 ANQGSEA. The CDR3 covers 13 residues. In DNA form, the CDR3 reads TGCAGCGTTGACAGGGAGAACACCGGGGAGCTGTTTTTT. Translated: CSVDRENTGELFF.

The chain carries TRBV10-2 and TRBJ2-1; D call uncertain. The CDR3 runs to 13 residues. The germline gives CDR1 WSHSY, CDR2 SAAADI. V dropped 3 bases and J dropped 12 bases, with 15 bases sitting between them. CDR3 amino acids: CASSDPDLRRQFF. CDR3 coding DNA: TGCGCCAGCAGTGACCCGGACCTAAGGCGGCAGTTCTTC.